These T cell receptor beta chains were read from a single sample in a study of control samples from healthy donors and cancer patients. Clones were read by immunoSEQ multiplex PCR, and TCRdb kept only the in-frame ones, dropping some. The top ten hold roughly 2.5% of the sample, which has around 130,000 clones, 75% to 95% seen once. Sequencing was carried out using blood. The receptors were gathered from a man aged 18 to 29 in good health. Both conserved end residues are part of each CDR3. The D gene is left open where the match is weak. Rows give clone size only sometimes, using once, few, many, or a class for an expanded clone.

>once|.|TRBV11-2|TRBJ2-7
TGTGCCAGCAGCTTAACGCCTGATAAAAACGGGGGGCAGTACTTC
CASSLTPDKNGGQYF
>.|.|TRBV28|TRBJ2-7
TGTGCCAGCAGTTTAGCGGACCTGTACGAGCAGTACTTC
CASSLADLYEQYF
>.|.|TRBV13|TRBJ1-6
TGTGCCAGCAGTCAACAAAAAGGGGAGGGCTCACCCCTCCACTTT
CASSQQKGEGSPLHF
>few|TRBD2|TRBV7-2|TRBJ2-3
TGTGCCAGCAGTTTCACGGGGGGGGACACAGATACGCAGTATTTT
CASSFTGGDTDTQYF
>.|.|TRBV2|TRBJ1-1
TGTGCCAGCAGTGGGCAGGGGATCGAAGCTTTCTTT
CASSGQGIEAFF
>.|.|TRBV9|TRBJ2-4
TGTGCCAGCAGCGTCGGGGGCGGGGAAAACATTCAGTACTTC
CASSVGGGENIQYF
>.|.|TRBV6-1|TRBJ1-1
TGTGCCAGCAGTGAAATAAAGCGGTCGTTTGGATTCTACATGCCCACTGAAGCTTTCTTT
CASSEIKRSFGFYMPTEAFF
>once|TRBD2|TRBV7-9|TRBJ2-5
TGTGCCAGCAGCTTAGCGAATCAAGGACTAGCGCCAGAGACCCAGTACTTC
CASSLANQGLAPETQYF
>once|TRBD2|TRBV27|TRBJ2-5
TGTGCCAGCAGTCCTCTGACTAGCGGGATAAAAGAGACCCAGTACTTC
CASSPLTSGIKETQYF
>.|TRBD1|TRBV5-1|TRBJ1-1
TGCGCCAGCACCCCGGCAGGGGGCGGGGCTGAAGCTTTCTTT
CASTPAGGGAEAFF
>.|TRBD2|TRBV6-5|TRBJ2-7
TGTGCCAGCAGGCGGGGGAGCTCCTACGAGCAGTACTTC
CASRRGSSYEQYF
>.|.|TRBV10-2|TRBJ2-5
TGCGCCAGCAGCCCCGGGACCCGCGAGTGGGAGACCCAGTACTTC
CASSPGTREWETQYF
>once|.|TRBV3-1/TRBV3-2|TRBJ2-7
TGTGCCAGCAGCCTAAAAGAGAGGAAGGGTTCAAGGGGTTACGAGCAGTACTTC
CASSLKERKGSRGYEQYF
>.|TRBD1|TRBV7-9|TRBJ1-6
TGTGCCAGCAGCTTTTCAGGGGGGAATTCACCCCTCCACTTT
CASSFSGGNSPLHF